The clone carrying this TCR beta chain has only one observation. These data come from a study of T cell responses to AZD1222 COVID-19 vaccine. Germline CDR1 MDHEN, CDR2 SYDVKM. CDR3 length: 15 amino acids. The V gene lost 3 bases and the J gene lost 1 base, with 10 bases spanning the gap. Produced via immunoSEQ multiplex PCR; TCRdb's table is partial and in-frame only. The sample shows around 150,000 clones, 94% of them seen only once. The sequence came from an adult in good health. This rearrangement joins TRBV28 to TRBJ1-5; no definite D call. Here the sequenced sample was peripheral blood, taken on day 0 of AZD1222 vaccination. CDR3 sequence (DNA): TGTGCCAGCAGTTTCGGCTCGGGGAGCAATCAGCCCCAGCATTTT. Its protein product is CASSFGSGSNQPQHF.